This TCR beta chain derives from a study of CD4+ T cells in melanoma. Generated by immunoSEQ multiplex PCR, the TCRdb table keeps only in-frame clones and is missing some. Seen here are 140,000 or so clones, nearly 95% observed once, and the top ten hold 1.5% to 1.9%. Germline V gene lookup returns CDR1 SNHLY and CDR2 FYNNEI. The CDR3 is made up of 13 amino acids. V lost 6 bases and J 2 bases, leaving 9 bases between the germline ends. The sequence was obtained from a human donor with melanoma. The chain recombines TRBV2 with TRBJ2-3; D unclear. The CDR3 DNA is TGTGCCAGCAGGACCGCCTCCACAGATACGCAGTATTTT. It encodes CASRTASTDTQYF.